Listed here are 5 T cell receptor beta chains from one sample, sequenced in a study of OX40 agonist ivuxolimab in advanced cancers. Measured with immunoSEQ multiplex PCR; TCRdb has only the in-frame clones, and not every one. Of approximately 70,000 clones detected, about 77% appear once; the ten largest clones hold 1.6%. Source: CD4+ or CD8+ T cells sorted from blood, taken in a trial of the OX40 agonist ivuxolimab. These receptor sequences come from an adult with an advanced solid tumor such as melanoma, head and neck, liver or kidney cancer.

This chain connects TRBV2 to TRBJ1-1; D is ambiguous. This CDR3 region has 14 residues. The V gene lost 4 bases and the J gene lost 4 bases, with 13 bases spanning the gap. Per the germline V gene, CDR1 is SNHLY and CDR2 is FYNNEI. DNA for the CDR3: TGTGCCAGCAGTGCAGAGTCGAGAGGCACTGAAGCTTTCTTT. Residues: CASSAESRGTEAFF.

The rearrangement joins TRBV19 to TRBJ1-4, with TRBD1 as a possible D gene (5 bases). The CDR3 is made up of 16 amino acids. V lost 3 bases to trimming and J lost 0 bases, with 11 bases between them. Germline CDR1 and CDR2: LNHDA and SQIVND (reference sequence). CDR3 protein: CASSIARDATNEKLFF. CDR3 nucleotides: TGTGCCAGTAGTATTGCCCGGGACGCAACTAATGAAAAACTGTTTTTT.

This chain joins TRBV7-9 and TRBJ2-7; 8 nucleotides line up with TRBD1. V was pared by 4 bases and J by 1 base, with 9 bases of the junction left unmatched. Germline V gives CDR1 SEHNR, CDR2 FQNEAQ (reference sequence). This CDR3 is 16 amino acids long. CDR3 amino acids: CASSSKDRGRSYEQYF. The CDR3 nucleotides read TGTGCCAGCAGCTCGAAAGACAGGGGACGATCCTACGAGCAGTACTTC.

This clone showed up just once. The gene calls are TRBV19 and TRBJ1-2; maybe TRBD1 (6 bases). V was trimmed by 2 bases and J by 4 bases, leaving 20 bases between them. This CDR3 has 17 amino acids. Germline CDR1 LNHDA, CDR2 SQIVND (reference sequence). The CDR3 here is CASSISINRALRYGYTF. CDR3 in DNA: TGTGCCAGTAGTATATCCATTAACAGGGCCTTACGCTATGGCTACACCTTC.

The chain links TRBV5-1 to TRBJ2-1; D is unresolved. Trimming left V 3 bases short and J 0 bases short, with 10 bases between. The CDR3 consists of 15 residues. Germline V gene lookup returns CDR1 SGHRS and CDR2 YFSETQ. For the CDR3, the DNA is TGCGCCAGCAGCTCGCAAGGGTACTCCTACAATGAGCAGTTCTTC. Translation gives CASSSQGYSYNEQFF. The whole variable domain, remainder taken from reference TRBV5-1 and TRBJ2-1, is KAGVTQTPRYLIKTRGQQVTLSCSPISGHRSVSWYQQTPGQGLQFLFEYFSETQRNKGNFPGRFSGRQFSNSRSEMNVSTLELGDSALYLCASSSQGYSYNEQFFGPGTRLTVL.